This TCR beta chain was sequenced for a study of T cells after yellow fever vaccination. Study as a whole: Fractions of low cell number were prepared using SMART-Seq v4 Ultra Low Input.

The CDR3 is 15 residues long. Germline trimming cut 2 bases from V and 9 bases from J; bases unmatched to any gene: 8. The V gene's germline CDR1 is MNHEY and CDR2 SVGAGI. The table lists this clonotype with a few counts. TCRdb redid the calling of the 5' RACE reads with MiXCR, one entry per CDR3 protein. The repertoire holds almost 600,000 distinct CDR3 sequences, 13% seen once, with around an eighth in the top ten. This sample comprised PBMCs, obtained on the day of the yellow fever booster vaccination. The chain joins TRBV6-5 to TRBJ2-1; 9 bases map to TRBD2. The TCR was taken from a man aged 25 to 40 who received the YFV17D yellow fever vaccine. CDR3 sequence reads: CASSYVGGRAGEQFF. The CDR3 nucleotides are TGTGCCAGCAGTTACGTCGGCGGGAGGGCCGGTGAGCAGTTCTTC.